The sample holds a few counts of the clone carrying this TCR beta chain. Germline loops: CDR1 LNHDA, CDR2 SQIVND (reference sequence). The CDR3 is 18 residues long. V shed 7 bases and J shed 0 bases, with 22 bases lying between them. The sample is drawn from a study of T cell repertoires in cytomegalovirus infection. In TCRdb, the reads were re-called with MiXCR into one record per CDR3 protein. The sample gives roughly 300,000 distinct CDR3 sequences, 9% to 9.5% of which show up once; about 4.5% is in the top ten. This sequence joins TRBV19 and TRBJ1-3; D might be TRBD1 (6 bases). This sequence originates from a human donor in good health (CMV status not recorded). Some clones in this sample may be carry-over from other donors' samples. The sequenced sample consisted of PBMCs. CDR3 DNA sequence: TGTGCCAGTACCTCCTCGGTCAGGGGCTTCCACTCTGGAAACACCATATATTTT. Its protein is CASTSSVRGFHSGNTIYF.